This TCR beta chain was found in a study of glioma-infiltrating T cells after dendritic cell vaccination. Trimming took 6 bases from V and 0 from J; bases not matched to a gene: 4. The length of the CDR3 is 15 residues. Germline-derived CDR1 and CDR2 are LNHDA and SQIVND (reference sequence). Stated time point: after dendritic cell vaccination, including at tumor progression/relapse. This table comes from immunoSEQ multiplex PCR, and its TCRdb copy is limited to in-frame clones, with some not included. This table holds over 55,000 clones, about four fifths found once. Sequenced material: blood, taken after dendritic cell vaccination. This clonotype was sampled from a human donor with glioblastoma. J is TRBJ2-2 and V is TRBV19, with TRBD1 identical over 7 bases. CDR3 DNA sequence: TGTGCCAGTAGATCGGGGACAGCGAACACCGGGGAGCTGTTTTTT. Its translation: CASRSGTANTGELFF.